In this sample, the clone carrying this T cell receptor beta chain turned up many times. This sample stems from a study of glioma-infiltrating T cells. The J segment lost 7 bases and the V segment lost 3 bases, leaving 11 bases of the junction unmatched. CDR1 and CDR2 (germline): MGHRA, YSYEKL. The CDR3 is 16 residues long. Using RNA template, CDR3s of TCR alpha and beta were amplified with iRepertoire arm-PCR. TCRdb recomputed calls from the multiplex PCR reads with MiXCR, one row per CDR3 protein. The sample shows 100,000 to 150,000 distinct CDR3 sequences, roughly 20% of them seen only once. The chain is built from TRBV4-1 and TRBJ2-3; 9 bases map to TRBD2. Source material: glioma tissue, nonneoplastic brain tissue, or PBMCs (not recorded which). The clonotype originates from a human donor with low-grade glioma or glioblastoma, undergoing nonglioma brain surgery, or in good health (not recorded which). This CDR3 reads CASSQLFEREDHTQYF. The CDR3 bases are TGCGCCAGCAGCCAGCTATTCGAGCGGGAGGATCATACGCAGTATTTT.